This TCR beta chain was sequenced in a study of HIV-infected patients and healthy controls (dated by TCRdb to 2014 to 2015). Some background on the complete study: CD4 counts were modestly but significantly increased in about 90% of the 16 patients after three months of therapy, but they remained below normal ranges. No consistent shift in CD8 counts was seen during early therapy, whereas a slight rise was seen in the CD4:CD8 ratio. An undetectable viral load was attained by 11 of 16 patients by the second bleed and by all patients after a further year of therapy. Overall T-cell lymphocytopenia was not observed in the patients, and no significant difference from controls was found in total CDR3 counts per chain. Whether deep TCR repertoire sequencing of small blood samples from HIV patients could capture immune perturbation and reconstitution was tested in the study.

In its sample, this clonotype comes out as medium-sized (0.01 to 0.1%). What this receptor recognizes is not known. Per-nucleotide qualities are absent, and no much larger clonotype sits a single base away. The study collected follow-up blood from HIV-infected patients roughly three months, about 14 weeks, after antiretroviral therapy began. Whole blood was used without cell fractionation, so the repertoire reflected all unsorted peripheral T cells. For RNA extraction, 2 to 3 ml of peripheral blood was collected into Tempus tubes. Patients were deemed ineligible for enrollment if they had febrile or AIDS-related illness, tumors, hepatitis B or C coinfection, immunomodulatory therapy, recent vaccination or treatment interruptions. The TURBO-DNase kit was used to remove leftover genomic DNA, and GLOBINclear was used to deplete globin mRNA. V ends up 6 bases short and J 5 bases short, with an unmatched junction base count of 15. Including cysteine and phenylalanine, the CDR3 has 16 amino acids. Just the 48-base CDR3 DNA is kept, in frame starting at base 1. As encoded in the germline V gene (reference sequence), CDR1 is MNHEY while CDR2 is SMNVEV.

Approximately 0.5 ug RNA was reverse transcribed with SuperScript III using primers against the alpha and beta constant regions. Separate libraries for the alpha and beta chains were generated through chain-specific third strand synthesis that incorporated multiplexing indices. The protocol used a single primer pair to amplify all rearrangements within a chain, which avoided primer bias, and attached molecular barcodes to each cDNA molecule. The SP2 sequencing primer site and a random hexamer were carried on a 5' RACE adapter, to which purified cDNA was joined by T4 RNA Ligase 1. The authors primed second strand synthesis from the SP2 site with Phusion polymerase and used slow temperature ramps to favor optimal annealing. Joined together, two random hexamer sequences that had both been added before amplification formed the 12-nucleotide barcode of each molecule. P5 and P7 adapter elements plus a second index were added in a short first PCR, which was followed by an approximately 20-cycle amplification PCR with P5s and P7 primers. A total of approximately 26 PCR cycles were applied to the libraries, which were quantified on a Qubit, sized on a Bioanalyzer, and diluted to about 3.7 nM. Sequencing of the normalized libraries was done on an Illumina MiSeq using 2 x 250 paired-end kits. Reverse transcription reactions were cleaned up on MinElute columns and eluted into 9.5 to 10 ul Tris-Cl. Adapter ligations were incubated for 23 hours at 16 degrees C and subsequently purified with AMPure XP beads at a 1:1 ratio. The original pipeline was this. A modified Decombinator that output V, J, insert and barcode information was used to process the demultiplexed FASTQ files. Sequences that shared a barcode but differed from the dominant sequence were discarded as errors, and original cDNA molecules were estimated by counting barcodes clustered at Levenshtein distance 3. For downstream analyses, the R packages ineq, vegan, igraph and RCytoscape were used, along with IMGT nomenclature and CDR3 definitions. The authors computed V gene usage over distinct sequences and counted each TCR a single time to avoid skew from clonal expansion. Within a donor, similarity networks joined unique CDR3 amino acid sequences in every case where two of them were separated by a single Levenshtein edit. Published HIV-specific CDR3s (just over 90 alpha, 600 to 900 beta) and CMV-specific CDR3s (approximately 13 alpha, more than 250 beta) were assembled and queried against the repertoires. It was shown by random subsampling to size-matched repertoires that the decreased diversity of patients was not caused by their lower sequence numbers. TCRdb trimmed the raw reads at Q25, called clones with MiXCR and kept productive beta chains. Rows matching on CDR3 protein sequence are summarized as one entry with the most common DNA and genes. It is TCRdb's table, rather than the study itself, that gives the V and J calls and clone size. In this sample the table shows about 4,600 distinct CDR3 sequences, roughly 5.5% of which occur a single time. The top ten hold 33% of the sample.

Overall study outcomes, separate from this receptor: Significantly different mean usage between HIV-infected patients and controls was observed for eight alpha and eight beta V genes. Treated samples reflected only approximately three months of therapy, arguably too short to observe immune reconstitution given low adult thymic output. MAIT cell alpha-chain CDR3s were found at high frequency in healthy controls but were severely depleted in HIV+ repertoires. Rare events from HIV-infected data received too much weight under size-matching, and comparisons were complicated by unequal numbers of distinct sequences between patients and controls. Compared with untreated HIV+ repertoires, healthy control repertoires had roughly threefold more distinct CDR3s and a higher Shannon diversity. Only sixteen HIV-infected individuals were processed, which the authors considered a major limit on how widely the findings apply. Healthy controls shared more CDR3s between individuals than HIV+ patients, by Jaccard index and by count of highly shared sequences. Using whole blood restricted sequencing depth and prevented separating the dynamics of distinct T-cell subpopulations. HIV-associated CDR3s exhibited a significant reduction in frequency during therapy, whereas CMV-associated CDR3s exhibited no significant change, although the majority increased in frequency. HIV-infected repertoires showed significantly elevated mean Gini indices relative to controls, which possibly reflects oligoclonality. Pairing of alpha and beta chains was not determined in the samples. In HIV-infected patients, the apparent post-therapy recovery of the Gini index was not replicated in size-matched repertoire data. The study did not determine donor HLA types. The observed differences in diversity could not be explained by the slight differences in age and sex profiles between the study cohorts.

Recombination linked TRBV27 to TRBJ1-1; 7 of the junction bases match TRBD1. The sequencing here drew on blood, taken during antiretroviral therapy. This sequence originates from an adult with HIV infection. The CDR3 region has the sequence CASSDRQGVEGTEAFF. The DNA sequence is TGTGCCAGCAGCGATAGGCAGGGGGTCGAGGGTACTGAAGCTTTCTTT.